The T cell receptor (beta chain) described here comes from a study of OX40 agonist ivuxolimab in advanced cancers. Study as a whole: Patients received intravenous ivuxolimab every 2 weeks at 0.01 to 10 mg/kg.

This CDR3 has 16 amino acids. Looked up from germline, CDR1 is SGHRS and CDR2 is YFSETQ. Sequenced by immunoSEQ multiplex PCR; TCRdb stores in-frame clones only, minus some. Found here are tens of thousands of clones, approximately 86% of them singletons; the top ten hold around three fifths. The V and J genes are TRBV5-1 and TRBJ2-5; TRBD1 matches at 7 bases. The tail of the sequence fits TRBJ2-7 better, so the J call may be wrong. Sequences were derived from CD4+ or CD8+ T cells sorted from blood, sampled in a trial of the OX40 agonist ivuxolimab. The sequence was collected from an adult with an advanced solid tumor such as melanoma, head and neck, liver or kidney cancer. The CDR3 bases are TGCGCCAGCAGCCCCAGCCGGGACAGAAGCTCCTACGAGCAGTACTTC. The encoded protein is CASSPSRDRSSYEQYF.